A selection of T cell receptor beta chains follows, all from one sample in a study of tumor-infiltrating lymphocytes in localized non-small cell lung cancer. Assay used: immunoSEQ multiplex PCR; TCRdb lists only in-frame clones, some missing. Among some 14,000 clones listed, about 70% were seen once. Material for sequencing was lung tumor tissue. The receptors come from a human donor with non-small cell lung cancer. The conserved cysteine and the conserved F or W are not part of the CDR3 here. The D gene is left open where the match is weak. Size values are once, few and many counts, or a class for expanded clones, and some rows have none.

D gene	J gene	V gene	clone size	CDR3 length	CDR3 protein
TRBD2	TRBJ2-5	TRBV5-4	-	12	ASSYKAGQETQY
TRBD1	TRBJ1-1	TRBV19	-	14	ASRFPGQGVGTEAF
-	TRBJ1-2	TRBV4-1	-	14	ASSQDLTGANYGYT
-	TRBJ1-1	TRBV7-3	-	12	ASSLGGLNTEAF
-	TRBJ2-7	TRBV9	few	14	ASSADGLGGSREQY
TRBD1	TRBJ1-1	TRBV19	medium-sized	16	ASSKGPGTGKRNTEAF
-	TRBJ1-6	TRBV4-3	-	12	ASRTEVGDSPLH
-	TRBJ1-5	TRBV27	-	13	ASSVTGRYGQPQH
TRBD1	TRBJ2-1	TRBV10-1	-	11	ASSETGVDEQF
-	TRBJ2-1	TRBV7-8	-	14	ASSLVGGLSYNEQF
-	TRBJ2-7	TRBV19	-	13	ASSIRAGETYEQY
-	TRBJ1-4	TRBV7-9	few	14	ASSLGMDPTNEKLF
-	TRBJ2-5	TRBV7-2	once	12	ASSSTGGRETQY
TRBD1	TRBJ2-7	TRBV11-2	-	11	ASSSGQLYEQY
-	TRBJ2-3	TRBV10-3	few	12	AISDFEKRGAVY
-	TRBJ2-5	TRBV29-1	-	10	SVRAGSQDQY
-	TRBJ2-2	TRBV7-9	-	14	ASSLATGTNTGELF
-	TRBJ1-2	TRBV19	-	10	ASRAGNYGYT
TRBD1	TRBJ1-1	TRBV5-1	few	12	ASSLVRGQTEAF
-	TRBJ1-1	TRBV19	-	11	ASNLNGRTEAF
TRBD1	TRBJ2-7	TRBV6-6	-	12	ASSPGTGLYEQY
-	TRBJ1-1	TRBV11-2	-	11	ASTQGQNTEAF
-	TRBJ2-5	TRBV18	-	13	ASSPTNREAETQY
-	TRBJ2-7	TRBV6-5	once	11	ASSRRGIYEQY
TRBD1	TRBJ2-1	TRBV19	-	12	ASRRTGSYNEQF
TRBD1	TRBJ1-5	TRBV5-6	few	13	ASSLQGAGNQPQH
-	TRBJ2-1	TRBV12-2	-	14	ASRLGGLARYNEQF
TRBD2	TRBJ2-3	TRBV10-1	once	13	ASSESGLAADTQY
TRBD1	TRBJ2-1	TRBV5-4	-	13	ASSFRQGGHNEQF
-	TRBJ1-5	TRBV15	-	11	ATSTRLAQPQH
-	TRBJ1-2	TRBV27	-	13	ASSLSFNLNYGYT
TRBD2	-	TRBV7-2	-	12	ASSSGLDSYEQY
-	TRBJ2-1	TRBV7-9	-	10	ASSFFNNEQF
TRBD1	TRBJ2-5	TRBV4-1	-	13	ASSQGTGTVETQY
-	TRBJ1-1	TRBV18	medium-sized	13	ASSPPGRVNTEAF
TRBD2	TRBJ2-3	TRBV11-2	-	14	ASSLEGFSGSDTQY
TRBD1	TRBJ1-2	TRBV7-2	-	12	ASSLGTGFYGYT
-	TRBJ2-1	TRBV10-1	-	10	ASSVDSREQF
TRBD2	TRBJ2-3	TRBV11-3	-	13	ASSFAGALTDTQY
-	TRBJ2-7	TRBV2	-	11	ASSEPFSYEQY
-	TRBJ2-5	TRBV10-1	once	11	ASSELERGIQY
-	TRBJ1-4	TRBV6-6	-	13	ASSFTGSTDEKLF
TRBD2	TRBJ2-2	TRBV2	-	12	ASKIGLASGELF
-	TRBJ1-1	TRBV7-2	once	11	ASSRQGNTEAF
-	TRBJ1-5	TRBV10-3	-	11	AITTGVEKPQH
-	TRBJ2-5	TRBV11-3	-	10	ASSLDGETQY
-	TRBJ2-7	TRBV20-1	few	9	SARDGHEQY
-	TRBJ1-5	TRBV29-1	-	10	SVGEMNQPQH
-	TRBJ2-1	TRBV19	-	12	ASSNQGYYNEQF
-	TRBJ1-6	TRBV18	once	11	ASSPGPDSPLH